This TCR beta chain appears in the sequencing data of a study of blood T cell repertoires in COVID-19 (dated by TCRdb to the early 2020s). Turning to the overall study: The collaborator samples originated in the United States, Italy and Spain and spanned the acute and convalescent phases of COVID-19. The material from the prospective study consisted of cDNA or gDNA derived from T cells, B-cell-depleted T cells, or PBMCs. Where HLA class I and class II types were available, the types were taken from metadata supplied by the sample provider, not from assay-based typing. A freely available public database, intended as a resource for researchers studying the immune response to SARS-CoV-2, is where the repertoires were released. Deeply sampled blood TCRbeta repertoires from subjects exposed to, actively infected with, or recovered from COVID-19 were included in the dataset. The samples were drawn from the first 160 participants of the ongoing ImmuneRACE study and from roughly 1,300 subjects provided by 6 global collaborators. Nearly every sample came with metadata listing a de-identified subject ID, COVID-19 status, age in years and sex. Points the paper makes about the study in general: Clinical and demographic metadata were provided uncurated, with the amount varying by source and participant.

Collaborating institutions collected whole blood in K2EDTA tubes following their own protocols. Collaborator samples were shipped for TCRbeta analysis as frozen whole blood, isolated PBMCs, or DNA extracted from either sample type. With regard to this clone: No antigen is known for it. Per-base qualities were not stored, and no clone one base away is much larger.

TCRbeta CDR3 regions were amplified from genomic DNA by means of the immunoSEQ Assay, a bias-controlled multiplex PCR. In the source study's methods: The number of nucleated cells in each sample was estimated from the amplification of reference gene primers within the assay. To quantify the absolute abundance of each unique TCRbeta CDR3 rearrangement, sequence reads were collapsed and filtered. Productive Simpson clonality was computed per sample as the square root of Simpson's diversity index over productive rearrangements. TCRdb stores this immuneACCESS table with in-frame sequences only. Part of the clones is absent; in the studies checked, under half of the shortfall reflects unresolved V genes, and no reason is known for the rest. V and J calls plus clone size are reproduced from that table; the DNA served to infer D and trimming. This sample holds about 230,000 clones; roughly 80% were observed only once. The ten most abundant clones make up roughly 7.9% of the sample.

The CDR3 spans 15 residues, from the cysteine through the phenylalanine. Of all the DNA, just the CDR3 is kept, 45 bases in frame from base 1. Trimmed from V: 1 base; trimmed from J: 3 bases; junction bases lacking a gene match: 6. Sequences MGHRA (CDR1) and YSYEKL (CDR2) are obtained from the germline V gene. Recombination linked TRBV4-1 to TRBJ2-7, and 7 junction bases match TRBD2. This receptor was obtained from a woman older than 75 with acute or convalescent COVID-19. Sequencing used peripheral blood. The CDR3 protein is CASSQVPSGSYEQYF. At the DNA level, the sequence is TGCGCCAGCAGCCAAGTGCCTAGCGGAAGCTACGAGCAGTACTTC.